This T cell receptor (beta chain) was retrieved from a study of T cell changes during pregnancy in multiple sclerosis. The germline gives CDR1 SEHNR, CDR2 FQNEAQ (reference sequence). V shed 5 bases and J shed 2 bases, with 16 bases lying between them. The CDR3 has 15 residues. The table came from immunoSEQ multiplex PCR; TCRdb's copy has only in-frame clones and leaves some out. The sample yields around 30,000 clones, around 87% seen once. The sequence came from a female donor in good health, enrolled as a control in a pregnancy study. The J gene is TRBJ2-7, the V gene TRBV7-9, with a tentative D call TRBD2 (6 bases). This material consisted of CD4+ T cells from peripheral blood mononuclear cells, taken in the third trimester of pregnancy. The CDR3 region is CASSPGGAGTYEQYF. The DNA for the CDR3 is TGTGCCAGCAGCCCAGGCGGGGCAGGGACCTACGAGCAGTACTTC.